The 16 T cell receptor beta chains reported below all come from one sample, sequenced in a study of T cell responses to AZD1222 COVID-19 vaccine. The table came from immunoSEQ multiplex PCR; TCRdb's copy has only in-frame clones and leaves some out. Among about 120,000 clones, roughly 92% were seen once, and the ten largest hold 4% to 5%. The starting material was peripheral blood, obtained on day 0 of AZD1222 vaccination. All receptors derive from an adult in good health.

The gene calls are TRBV29-1 and TRBJ1-4; D unresolved. Between the trimmed V and J ends, which lost 4 bases and 0 bases, there was a span of 12 bases. The CDR3 totals 15 residues. Germline V gene sequence: CDR1 SQVTM, CDR2 ANQGSEA. CDR3 protein: CSVGILGTTNEKLFF. The CDR3 nucleotides read TGCAGCGTTGGGATCTTAGGGACAACTAATGAAAAACTGTTTTTT.

This clone was seen only once. The rearrangement joins TRBV18 to TRBJ1-1, with D uncertain. This CDR3 has 14 amino acids. The germline CDR1 and CDR2 sequences are KGHSH and LQKENI. V gave up 6 bases and J gave up 0 bases, with 11 bases separating them. The CDR3 DNA follows: TGTGCCAGCTCCTACCATAACATGAACACTGAAGCTTTCTTT. It encodes CASSYHNMNTEAFF.

V gene TRBV3-1 (or the pseudogene TRBV3-2) combines with J gene TRBJ2-1; D is possibly TRBD1 or TRBD2 (6 bases each). V was trimmed by 10 bases and J by 8 bases, leaving 21 bases between them. The CDR3 has 14 residues. Germline lookup yields CDR1 LGHDT and CDR2 YNNKEL (reference sequence). The CDR3 reads CAIGRGGGPYEQFF. The CDR3 DNA follows: TGTGCCATCGGGAGAGGAGGGGGGCCCTATGAGCAGTTCTTC.

This rearrangement joins TRBV5-1 to TRBJ2-1; the match to TRBD2 covers 11 bases. After removal of 4 bases from V and 6 bases from J, the junction contained 15 bases not matched to a gene. This CDR3 region has 18 residues. Per the germline V gene, CDR1 is SGHRS and CDR2 is YFSETQ. In nucleotides, the CDR3 is TGCGCCAGCAGCCCCCGATCAGGAAATAGCGGGGGGGTCAATGAGCAGTTCTTC. This translates into CASSPRSGNSGGVNEQFF.

The J gene is TRBJ2-1, the V gene TRBV11-3; D unresolved. Germline V lookup: CDR1 SGHNT, CDR2 YENEEA. Trimming shortened V by 5 bases and J by 9 bases, and 8 bases separated the two germline ends. CDR3 length: 11 amino acids. For the CDR3, the DNA is TGTGCCAGCAGCGACGGTACTGAGCAGTTCTTC. Translation: CASSDGTEQFF.

The rearrangement joins TRBV10-3 to TRBJ1-2, with TRBD1 identical over 8 bases. V gave up 2 bases and J gave up 3 bases; unmatched junction bases: 2. This CDR3 has 14 amino acids. Germline CDR1 and CDR2: ENHRY and SYGVKD. CDR3 amino acids: CAISERTGHYGYTF. The CDR3 bases are TGTGCCATCAGTGAGCGGACAGGGCACTATGGCTACACCTTC.

The rearrangement uses TRBV30 and TRBJ1-2; TRBD1 matches 9 bases. Germline V gives CDR1 GTSNPN, CDR2 SVGIG (reference sequence). The ends lost 0 bases at V and 7 bases at J; junction bases unmatched: 9. CDR3 length: 15 residues. This chain's CDR3 is CAWSVGPGQGFGYTF. CDR3 bases: TGTGCCTGGAGTGTAGGGCCGGGACAGGGATTTGGCTACACCTTC. Complete variable domain (other parts from reference TRBV30 and TRBJ1-2): SQTIHQWPATLVQPVGSPLSLECTVEGTSNPNLYWYRQAAGRGLQLLFYSVGIGQISSEVPQNLSASRPQDRQFILSSKKLLLSDSGFYLCAWSVGPGQGFGYTFGSGTRLTVV.

The CDR3 reads CASSFRDKYTEAFF. CDR3 coding DNA: TGTGCCAGCAGTTTCCGGGACAAGTACACTGAAGCTTTCTTT. The V gene is TRBV27, the J gene TRBJ1-1, with D possibly being TRBD1 (6 bases). Trimming stripped 3 bases from V and 3 bases from J, with 11 bases between. Germline V lookup: CDR1 MNHEY, CDR2 SMNVEV (reference sequence). The CDR3 contains 14 residues.

This clone was observed a single time. The chain recombines TRBV10-3 with TRBJ1-1; 7 bases align to TRBD1. Germline trimming cut 3 bases from V and 1 base from J; bases unmatched to any gene: 5. There are 15 residues in the CDR3. In germline, CDR1 is ENHRY, CDR2 SYGVKD. The CDR3 reads CAISDPGQPNTEAFF. The CDR3 DNA reads as TGTGCCATCAGTGACCCGGGACAGCCGAACACTGAAGCTTTCTTT.

The CDR3 here is CASSVSYGYTF. The CDR3 bases are TGTGCCAGCAGTGTAAGTTATGGCTACACCTTC. The V gene is TRBV28, the J gene TRBJ1-2; D is unclear. V lost 5 bases to trimming and J lost 5 bases, with 6 bases between them. CDR3 length equals 11 residues. Looked up from germline, CDR1 is MDHEN and CDR2 is SYDVKM.

This chain uses TRBV7-3 with TRBJ2-7; the D gene is possibly TRBD1 (6 bases). The CDR3 consists of 14 residues. V was pared by 1 base and J by 2 bases, with 9 bases between. Germline V CDR1 and CDR2: SGHTA, FQGTGA. The CDR3 DNA is TGTGCCAGCAGCTTAAATGGGGGCCCCTACGAGCAGTACTTC. It encodes CASSLNGGPYEQYF.

This chain uses TRBV7-3 with TRBJ1-1; a possible D gene is TRBD1 (5 bases). The V end lost 4 bases, the J end lost 1 base, and 7 bases lay between the germline ends. The CDR3 loop spans 13 amino acids. Germline values: CDR1 SGHTA, CDR2 FQGTGA. The CDR3 protein is CASSWGSNTEAFF. In nucleotides, the CDR3 is TGTGCCAGCAGCTGGGGGTCGAACACTGAAGCTTTCTTT.

The chain links TRBV29-1 to TRBJ1-6; 7 bases fit TRBD1. Losses at the gene ends were 6 bases for V and 5 bases for J; bases not matched to a gene: 7. CDR1 SQVTM and CDR2 ANQGSEA come from the germline V gene. The CDR3 contains 14 residues. CDR3 protein: CSVEPGQHNSPLHF. CDR3 coding DNA: TGCAGCGTGGAGCCGGGACAGCATAATTCACCCCTCCACTTT.

In this sample, this clone turned up once. The chain couples TRBV4-3 to TRBJ2-7; D ambiguous. CDR3 length: 14 amino acids. V was pared by 0 bases and J by 5 bases, with 11 bases between. From germline, CDR1 is LGHNA and CDR2 YSLEER. The CDR3 bases are TGCGCCAGCAGCCAAGATTTCGGAATTAACGAGCAGTACTTC. This gives the protein CASSQDFGINEQYF.

The chain is built from TRBV7-2 and TRBJ2-3; no clear D. Germline CDR1 SGHTA, CDR2 FQGNSA. This CDR3 spans 14 amino acids. Trimming left V 5 bases short and J 4 bases short, with 13 bases between. Here the CDR3 DNA reads TGTGCCAGCAGCACCCCGGCTGGGGCAGATACGCAGTATTTT. Translation: CASSTPAGADTQYF.

This clone has only one observation. The chain joins TRBV19 to TRBJ2-7, with D perhaps matching TRBD2 (7 bases). V was cut by 6 bases and J by 2 bases, with 14 bases left in between. Germline V lookup: CDR1 LNHDA, CDR2 SQIVND (reference sequence). The CDR3 spans 14 residues. As DNA, the CDR3 is TGTGCCAGTAGATCGAGGGGGGGGACCTACGAGCAGTACTTC. Protein: CASRSRGGTYEQYF.